The rows below give T cell receptor beta chains drawn from one sample of a study of blood T cell repertoires in COVID-19. Measured with immunoSEQ multiplex PCR; TCRdb has only the in-frame clones, and not every one. Seen here are 200,000 to 250,000 clones, just over 85% observed once, and the top ten hold around 1.5%. The sample consisted of peripheral blood. The receptors originated from an elderly man with acute or convalescent COVID-19. Both conserved end residues are part of each CDR3. Fields, in order: J gene, clone size, D gene, CDR3 length, V gene, CDR3 protein, CDR3 DNA. The D gene is left open where the match is weak. Size is omitted from some rows. Given values are once, few, many or a class for expanded clones.

>TRBJ2-3|-|TRBD2|16|TRBV27
CASSLASGSRTDTQYF
TGTGCCAGCAGTCTGGCTAGCGGGAGCCGCACAGATACGCAGTATTTT
>TRBJ2-5|-|TRBD1|18|TRBV28
CASSFAPGQGAFGETQYF
TGTGCCAGCAGTTTCGCGCCGGGACAGGGGGCGTTTGGAGAGACCCAGTACTTC
>TRBJ2-1|-|-|12|TRBV28
CASSSIPEVQFF
TGTGCCAGCAGTTCCATTCCCGAGGTGCAGTTCTTC
>TRBJ2-1|once|TRBD1|19|TRBV6-2/TRBV6-3
CASSFRGPTRYRSYNEQFF
TGTGCCAGCAGTTTCAGGGGGCCTACAAGATATCGCTCCTACAATGAGCAGTTCTTC
>TRBJ1-6|-|-|14|TRBV18
CASSSGTRNSPLHF
TGTGCCAGCTCATCCGGGACAAGAAATTCACCCCTCCACTTT
>TRBJ1-2|-|-|13|TRBV9
CASSVDGGSGYTF
TGTGCCAGCAGCGTAGATGGGGGGAGTGGCTACACCTTC
>TRBJ2-5|-|-|13|TRBV6-6
CASSPGGRGTQYF
TGTGCCAGCAGCCCCGGTGGAAGAGGGACCCAGTACTTC
>TRBJ2-6|once|TRBD1|18|TRBV27
CASSSQGPSFSGANVLTF
TGTGCCAGCAGTTCACAGGGGCCCAGTTTCTCTGGGGCCAACGTCCTGACTTTC
>TRBJ2-5|-|-|13|TRBV18
CASSPGQQETQYF
TGTGCCAGCTCACCGGGCCAACAAGAGACCCAGTACTTC
>TRBJ2-3|-|TRBD2|15|TRBV12-5
CASGYLAGGGDTQYF
TGTGCTAGTGGCTATCTAGCGGGGGGAGGAGATACGCAGTATTTT
>TRBJ2-3|-|TRBD2|17|TRBV3-1/TRBV3-2
CASSQDLAGGSRNTQYF
TGTGCCAGCAGCCAAGATTTAGCGGGGGGCTCCCGGAATACGCAGTATTTT
>TRBJ2-2|-|-|12|TRBV10-3
CATHRDGGELFF
TGTGCCACCCACAGGGATGGCGGGGAGCTGTTTTTT
>TRBJ1-2|-|TRBD1|13|TRBV7-2
CASSLDRLNGYTF
TGTGCCAGCAGCTTGGACAGGCTAAACGGCTACACCTTC
>TRBJ1-3|once|-|13|TRBV28
CATLDTSGNTIYF
TGTGCCACCCTGGACACCTCTGGAAACACCATATATTTT
>TRBJ1-5|-|-|16|TRBV21-1
CASSKAVQNLNQPQHF
TGTGCCAGCAGCAAAGCGGTACAGAACCTCAATCAGCCCCAGCATTTT
>TRBJ1-3|-|-|15|TRBV14
CASSNRGASGNTIYF
TGTGCCAGCAGCAACCGTGGAGCATCTGGAAACACCATATATTTT
>TRBJ1-2|-|-|15|TRBV4-2
CASSQGTRDNYGYTF
TGTGCCAGCAGCCAAGGAACCAGGGATAACTATGGCTACACCTTC
>TRBJ1-2|few|-|11|TRBV29-1
CSVERTYGYTF
TGCAGCGTTGAAAGAACATACGGCTACACCTTC
>TRBJ1-2|-|TRBD1|17|TRBV5-5
CASSLAGTGSFNYGYTF
TGTGCCAGCAGCTTGGCCGGGACAGGGAGCTTTAACTATGGCTACACCTTC
>TRBJ2-7|few|-|14|TRBV28
CASSLGGGPGEQYF
TGTGCCAGCAGTTTGGGCGGGGGCCCTGGGGAGCAGTACTTC
>TRBJ2-1|-|TRBD1|15|TRBV5-5
CASSPGTGAYNEQFF
TGTGCCAGCAGCCCGGGGACAGGGGCATACAATGAGCAGTTCTTC
>TRBJ2-3|-|TRBD1|15|TRBV7-9
CASSLWQGAGDTQYF
TGTGCCAGCAGCTTATGGCAGGGGGCTGGAGATACGCAGTATTTT
>TRBJ1-3|-|-|18|TRBV6-2/TRBV6-3
CASSYSFYGGSSGNTIYF
TGTGCCAGCAGTTACTCTTTTTATGGCGGATCCTCTGGAAACACCATATATTTT
>TRBJ1-6|-|TRBD1|15|TRBV27
CASRPGTDPYSPLHF
TGTGCCAGCAGGCCAGGGACAGACCCTTATTCACCCCTCCACTTT
>TRBJ2-1|-|-|16|TRBV11-2
CASSLEGGGNFKEQFF
TGTGCCAGCAGCTTAGAAGGGGGTGGGAACTTTAAAGAGCAGTTCTTC
>TRBJ1-1|-|TRBD1|12|TRBV30
CARDRLNTEAFF
TGTGCCCGGGACAGGTTGAACACTGAAGCTTTCTTT
>TRBJ1-5|-|-|17|TRBV5-6
CASSLNMRGGRNQPQHF
TGTGCCAGCAGCTTGAACATGAGAGGGGGTCGCAATCAGCCCCAGCATTTT
>TRBJ2-5|-|-|13|TRBV12-3/TRBV12-4
CASSSQGKETQYF
TGTGCCAGCAGTTCACAGGGAAAAGAGACCCAGTACTTC
>TRBJ2-3|-|-|12|TRBV12-3/TRBV12-4
CASSRLSDTQYF
TGTGCCAGCAGTCGCCTATCAGATACGCAGTATTTT
>TRBJ1-1|once|TRBD1|16|TRBV9
CASSLRVGTGDTEAFF
TGTGCCAGCAGCCTCCGCGTGGGGACAGGGGACACTGAAGCTTTCTTT
>TRBJ2-1|-|TRBD1|15|TRBV6-5
CASRIRQGTRNEQFF
TGTGCCAGCAGGATCAGACAGGGGACTCGGAATGAGCAGTTCTTC
>TRBJ1-2|-|-|16|TRBV6-2/TRBV6-3
CASSSSIGQPNYGYTF
TGTGCCAGCAGTTCTTCAATTGGGCAGCCTAACTATGGCTACACCTTC
>TRBJ2-5|-|TRBD2|16|TRBV9
CASSVGGLAGTETQYF
TGTGCCAGCAGCGTAGGAGGGCTAGCGGGGACAGAGACCCAGTACTTC
>TRBJ2-5|-|-|15|TRBV19
CASSMAGAPWETQYF
TGTGCCAGTAGTATGGCAGGGGCCCCCTGGGAGACCCAGTACTTC
>TRBJ2-1|-|-|13|TRBV29-1
CSFSRVSYNEQFF
TGCAGCTTTTCCCGGGTCTCCTACAATGAGCAGTTCTTC
>TRBJ2-7|-|TRBD1|16|TRBV27
CASSPSDRALSYEQYF
TGTGCCAGCAGCCCATCCGACAGGGCTCTCTCCTACGAGCAGTACTTC
>TRBJ2-3|-|-|15|TRBV6-7
CASSRLYRGTDTQYF
TGTGCCAGCAGTCGCCTTTACAGGGGCACAGATACGCAGTATTTT
>TRBJ2-3|-|-|16|TRBV7-2
CASRRGKPVGGDTQYF
TGTGCCAGCAGGCGAGGAAAACCAGTGGGGGGAGATACGCAGTATTTT
>TRBJ1-6|once|-|14|TRBV14
CASKGQLKGSPLHF
TGTGCCAGTAAAGGACAGCTTAAGGGTTCACCCCTCCACTTT
>TRBJ1-2|-|-|14|TRBV2
CASSPYRINYGYTF
TGTGCCAGCAGTCCGTACAGGATTAACTATGGCTACACCTTC
>TRBJ2-7|-|TRBD2|16|TRBV10-3
CAISDAWTSGLYEQYF
TGTGCCATCAGTGATGCCTGGACTAGCGGTCTCTACGAGCAGTACTTC
>TRBJ1-2|-|-|15|TRBV5-1
CASSWTGTSNYGYTF
TGCGCCAGCAGCTGGACGGGGACATCTAACTATGGCTACACCTTC
>TRBJ1-1|-|TRBD1|14|TRBV9
CASSVGTVNTEAFF
TGTGCCAGCAGCGTTGGGACAGTGAACACTGAAGCTTTCTTT
>TRBJ1-3|-|-|16|TRBV9
CASSVATSPSGNTIYF
TGTGCCAGCAGCGTAGCAACTTCACCCTCTGGAAACACCATATATTTT
>TRBJ2-1|-|-|14|TRBV7-2
CASTLPPRGNEQFF
TGTGCCAGCACCCTCCCCCCCCGGGGCAATGAGCAGTTCTTC
>TRBJ2-7|few|TRBD2|13|TRBV3-1/TRBV3-2
CAISTSGSHEQYF
TGTGCCATTTCGACTAGCGGGAGCCACGAGCAGTACTTC
>TRBJ2-2|few|TRBD2|15|TRBV5-6
CASFPSGVNTGELFF
TGTGCCAGCTTTCCTAGCGGGGTCAACACCGGGGAGCTGTTTTTT
>TRBJ2-1|-|TRBD2|17|TRBV7-2
CASSLVALGGSGKEQFF
TGTGCCAGCAGCTTAGTTGCGTTAGGCGGGAGCGGAAAGGAGCAGTTCTTC